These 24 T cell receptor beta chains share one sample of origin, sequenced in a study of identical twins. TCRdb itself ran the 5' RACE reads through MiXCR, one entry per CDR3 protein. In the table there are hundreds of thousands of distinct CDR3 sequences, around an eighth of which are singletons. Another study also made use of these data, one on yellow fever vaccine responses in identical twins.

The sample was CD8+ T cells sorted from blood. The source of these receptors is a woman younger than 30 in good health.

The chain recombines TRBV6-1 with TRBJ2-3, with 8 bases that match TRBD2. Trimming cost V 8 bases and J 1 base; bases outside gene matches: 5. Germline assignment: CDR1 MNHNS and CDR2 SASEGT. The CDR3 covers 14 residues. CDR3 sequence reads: CASDRGGGTDTQYF. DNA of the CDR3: TGTGCCAGCGATCGGGGGGGCGGCACAGATACGCAGTATTTT.

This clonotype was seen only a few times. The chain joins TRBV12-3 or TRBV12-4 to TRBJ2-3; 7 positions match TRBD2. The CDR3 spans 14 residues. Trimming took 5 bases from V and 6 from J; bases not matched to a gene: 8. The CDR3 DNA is TGTGCCAGCAGTCGGATGGGGGGGTCGGATACGCAGTATTTT. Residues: CASSRMGGSDTQYF.

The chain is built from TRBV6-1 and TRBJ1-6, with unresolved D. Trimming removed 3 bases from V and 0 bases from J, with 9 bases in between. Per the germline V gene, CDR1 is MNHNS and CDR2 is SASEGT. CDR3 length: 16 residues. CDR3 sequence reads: CASSDWGGSYNSPLHF. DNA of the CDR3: TGTGCCAGCAGTGATTGGGGAGGCTCCTATAATTCACCCCTCCACTTT.

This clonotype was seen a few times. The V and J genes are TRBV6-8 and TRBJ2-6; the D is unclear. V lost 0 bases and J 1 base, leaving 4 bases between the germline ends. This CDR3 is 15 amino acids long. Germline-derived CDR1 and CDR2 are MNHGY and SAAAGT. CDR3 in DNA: TGTGCCAGCAGTTACTCTAGGTCTGGGGCCAACGTCCTGACTTTC. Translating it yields CASSYSRSGANVLTF.

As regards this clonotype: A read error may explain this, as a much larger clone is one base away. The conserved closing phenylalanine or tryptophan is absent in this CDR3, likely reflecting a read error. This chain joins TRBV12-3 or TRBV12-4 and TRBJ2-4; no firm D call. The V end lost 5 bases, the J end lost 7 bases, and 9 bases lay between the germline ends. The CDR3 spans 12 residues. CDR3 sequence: CASSPTRNIQYL. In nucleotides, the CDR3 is TGTGCCAGCAGTCCGACCAGGAACATTCAGTACTTA.

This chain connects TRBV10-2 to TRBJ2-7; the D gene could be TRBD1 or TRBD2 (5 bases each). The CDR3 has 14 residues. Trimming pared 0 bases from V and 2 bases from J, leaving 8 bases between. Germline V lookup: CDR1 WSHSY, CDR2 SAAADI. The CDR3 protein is CASSESWGPYEQYV. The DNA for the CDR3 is TGCGCCAGCAGTGAGTCCTGGGGACCCTACGAGCAGTACGTC.

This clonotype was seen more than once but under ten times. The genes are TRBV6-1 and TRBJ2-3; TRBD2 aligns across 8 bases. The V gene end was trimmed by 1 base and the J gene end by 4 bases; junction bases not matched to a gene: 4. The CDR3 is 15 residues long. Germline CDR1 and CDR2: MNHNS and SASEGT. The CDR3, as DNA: TGTGCCAGCAGTGAAGACGGGGGGGGGCCAGATACGCAGTATTTT. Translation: CASSEDGGGPDTQYF.

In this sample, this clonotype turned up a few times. CDR3 protein: CASSVDGGNTDTQYF. The DNA of the CDR3 is TGTGCCAGCAGCGTAGACGGGGGCAACACAGATACGCAGTATTTT. The chain recombines TRBV9 with TRBJ2-3, with D perhaps given as TRBD1 or TRBD2 (6 bases each). CDR3 length equals 15 residues. The germline V gene has CDR1 SGDLS and CDR2 YYNGEE. The germline V and J ends were trimmed by 0 bases and 2 bases, with 10 bases remaining between them.

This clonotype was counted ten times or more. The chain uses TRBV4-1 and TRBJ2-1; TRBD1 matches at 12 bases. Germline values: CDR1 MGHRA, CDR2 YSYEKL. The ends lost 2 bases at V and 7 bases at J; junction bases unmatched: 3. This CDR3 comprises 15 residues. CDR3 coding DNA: TGCGCCAGCAGCCAATGGGGACAGGGGGCGAATGAGCAGTTCTTC. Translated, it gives CASSQWGQGANEQFF.

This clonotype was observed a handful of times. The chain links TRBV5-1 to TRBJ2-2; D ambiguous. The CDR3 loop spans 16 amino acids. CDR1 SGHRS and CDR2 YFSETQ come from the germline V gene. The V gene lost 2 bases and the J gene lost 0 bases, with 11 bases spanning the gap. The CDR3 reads CASSFSTVANTGELFF. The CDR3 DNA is TGCGCCAGCAGCTTTTCTACTGTCGCGAACACCGGGGAGCTGTTTTTT.

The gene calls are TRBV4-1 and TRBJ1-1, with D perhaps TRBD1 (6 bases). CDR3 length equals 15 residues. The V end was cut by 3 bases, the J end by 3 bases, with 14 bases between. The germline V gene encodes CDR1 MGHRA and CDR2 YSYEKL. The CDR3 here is CASSHGGGRDTEAFF. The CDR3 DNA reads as TGCGCCAGCAGCCACGGCGGGGGCCGGGACACTGAAGCTTTCTTT.

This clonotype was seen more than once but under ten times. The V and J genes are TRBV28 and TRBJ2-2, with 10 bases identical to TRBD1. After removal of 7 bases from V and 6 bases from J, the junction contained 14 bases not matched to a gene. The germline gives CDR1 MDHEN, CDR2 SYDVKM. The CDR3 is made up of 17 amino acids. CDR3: CASTHPRDRGLSGELFF. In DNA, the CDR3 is TGTGCCAGCACCCACCCCCGGGACAGGGGATTATCCGGGGAGCTGTTTTTT.

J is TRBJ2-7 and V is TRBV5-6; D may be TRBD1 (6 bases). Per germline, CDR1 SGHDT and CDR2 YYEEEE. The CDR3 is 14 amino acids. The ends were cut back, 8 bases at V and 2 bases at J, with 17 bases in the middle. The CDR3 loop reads CASTLGTPAYEQYF. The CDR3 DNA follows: TGTGCCAGTACCCTCGGGACACCCGCCTACGAGCAGTACTTC.

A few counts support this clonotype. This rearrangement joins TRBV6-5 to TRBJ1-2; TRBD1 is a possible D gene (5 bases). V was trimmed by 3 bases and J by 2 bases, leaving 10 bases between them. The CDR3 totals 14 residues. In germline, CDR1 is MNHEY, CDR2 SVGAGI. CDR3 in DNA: TGTGCCAGCAGTTATGGGGCCATCAACTATGGCTACACCTTC. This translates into CASSYGAINYGYTF.

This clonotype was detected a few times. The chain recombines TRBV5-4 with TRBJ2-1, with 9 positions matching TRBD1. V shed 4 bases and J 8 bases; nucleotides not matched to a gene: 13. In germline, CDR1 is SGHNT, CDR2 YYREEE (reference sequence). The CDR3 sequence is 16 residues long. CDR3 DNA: TGTGCCAGCAGCCCGGCGGAAGGACAGGGGTGGTATGAGCAGTTCTTC. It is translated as CASSPAEGQGWYEQFF. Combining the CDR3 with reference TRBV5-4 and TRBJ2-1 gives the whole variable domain ETGVTQSPTHLIKTRGQQVTLRCSSQSGHNTVSWYQQALGQGPQFIFQYYREEENGRGNFPPRFSGLQFPNYSSELNVNALELDDSALYLCASSPAEGQGWYEQFFGPGTRLTVL.

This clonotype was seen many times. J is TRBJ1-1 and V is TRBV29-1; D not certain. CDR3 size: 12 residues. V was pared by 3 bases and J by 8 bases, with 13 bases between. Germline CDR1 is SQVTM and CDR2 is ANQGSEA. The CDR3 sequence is CSVDEGSAEAFF. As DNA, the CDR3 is TGCAGCGTTGACGAGGGCTCGGCCGAAGCTTTCTTT.

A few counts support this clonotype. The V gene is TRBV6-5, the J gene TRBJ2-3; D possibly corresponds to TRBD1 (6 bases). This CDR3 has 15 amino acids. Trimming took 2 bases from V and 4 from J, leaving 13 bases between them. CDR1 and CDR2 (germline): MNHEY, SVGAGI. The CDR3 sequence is CASSYHTGYADTQYF. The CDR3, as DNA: TGTGCCAGCAGTTACCATACAGGGTACGCAGATACGCAGTATTTT.

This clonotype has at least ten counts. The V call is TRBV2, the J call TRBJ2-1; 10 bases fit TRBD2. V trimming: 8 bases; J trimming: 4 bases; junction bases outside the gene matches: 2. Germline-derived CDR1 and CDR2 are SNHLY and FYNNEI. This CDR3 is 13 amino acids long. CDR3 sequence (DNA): TGTGCCAGCGGACTAGCGGATTACAATGAGCAGTTCTTC. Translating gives CASGLADYNEQFF.

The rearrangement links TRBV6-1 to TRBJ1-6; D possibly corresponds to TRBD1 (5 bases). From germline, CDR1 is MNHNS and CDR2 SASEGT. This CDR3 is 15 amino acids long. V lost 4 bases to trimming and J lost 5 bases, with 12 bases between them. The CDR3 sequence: CASSVRDGDNSPLHF. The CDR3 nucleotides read TGTGCCAGCAGTGTAAGGGACGGGGATAATTCACCCCTCCACTTT.

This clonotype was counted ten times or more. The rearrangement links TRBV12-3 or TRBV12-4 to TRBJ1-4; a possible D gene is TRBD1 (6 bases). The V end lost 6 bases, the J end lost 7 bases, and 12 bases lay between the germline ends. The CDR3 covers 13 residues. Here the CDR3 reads CASRLRGREKLFF. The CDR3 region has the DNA TGTGCCAGCAGGCTCAGGGGCCGTGAAAAACTGTTTTTT.

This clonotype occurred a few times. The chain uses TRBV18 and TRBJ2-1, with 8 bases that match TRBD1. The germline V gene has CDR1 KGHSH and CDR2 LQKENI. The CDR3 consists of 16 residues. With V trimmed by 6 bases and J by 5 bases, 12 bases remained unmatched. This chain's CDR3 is CASSRHTGGENNEQFF. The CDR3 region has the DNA TGTGCCAGCTCCCGCCATACAGGGGGAGAAAACAATGAGCAGTTCTTC.

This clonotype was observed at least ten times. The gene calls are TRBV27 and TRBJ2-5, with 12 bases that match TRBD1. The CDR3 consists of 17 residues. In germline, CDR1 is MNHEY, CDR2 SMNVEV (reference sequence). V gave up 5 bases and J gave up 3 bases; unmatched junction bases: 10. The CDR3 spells CASSPKGQGAQKETQYF. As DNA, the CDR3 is TGTGCCAGCAGTCCAAAGGGACAGGGGGCGCAGAAAGAGACCCAGTACTTC.

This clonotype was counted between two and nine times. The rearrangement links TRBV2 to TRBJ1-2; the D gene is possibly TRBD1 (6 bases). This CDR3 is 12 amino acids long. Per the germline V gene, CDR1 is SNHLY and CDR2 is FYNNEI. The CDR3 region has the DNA TGTGTCACGAAACAGGGATACTATGGCTACACCTTC. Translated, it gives CVTKQGYYGYTF. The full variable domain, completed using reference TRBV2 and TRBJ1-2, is EPEVTQTPSHQVTQMGQEVILRCVPISNHLYFYWYRQILGQKVEFLVSFYNNEISEKSEIFDDQFSVERPDGSNFTLKIRSTKLEDSAMYFCVTKQGYYGYTFGSGTRLTVV.

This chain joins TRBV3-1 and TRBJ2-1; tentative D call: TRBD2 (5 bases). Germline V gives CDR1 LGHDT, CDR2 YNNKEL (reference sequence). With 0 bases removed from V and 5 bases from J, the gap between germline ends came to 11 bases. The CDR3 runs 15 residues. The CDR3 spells CASSQDPSGNNEQFF. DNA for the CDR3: TGTGCCAGCAGCCAAGATCCGTCCGGGAACAATGAGCAGTTCTTC.